This T cell receptor beta chain comes out of a study of blood T cells in healthy people across ages (dated by TCRdb to between 2014 and 2017). Context from the whole study: In model experiments, template switching captured about one uniquely barcoded TCR beta cDNA molecule for every two T cells. The study measured age-related changes in TCR beta repertoire diversity using deep sequencing normalized with unique cDNA molecular identifiers. Four age groups were formed from the donors: young (average about 17 years), middle-aged (more than 35), aged (roughly 59) and long-lived (about 75). To avoid experimental bias, donors of different ages were distributed randomly across sequencing lanes. Two additional independent replicas of 1 million unique cDNA reads from the same blood draw were analyzed for two donors (one aged 18 to 30 and one aged 80 or older). Findings and caveats that apply to the study as a whole: The percentage of naive T cells measured by flow cytometry correlated strongly with observed TCR beta diversity. Because donor CMV infection status was unknown, age-related changes in expanded clonotypes were potentially confounded. Estimates of total diversity based on one million sequenced T cells were considered lower bounds and underestimates. The long-lived group showed more naive CD4+ T cells, fewer expanded clones and increased TCR diversity than the aged group, suggesting age selection. Because profiling used bulk unsorted PBMCs, naive and antigen-experienced compartments could not be compared conclusively. Observed TCR beta diversity per million T cells fell roughly linearly with age, and a significant reduction was already apparent by age about 36.

Turning to this clonotype: There is no known antigen for this receptor. The junction does not match germline at one end; this may be a read error.

Library preparation was by 5' RACE. Data came from an Illumina HiSeq 2500. A second PCR of about 6 to 11 cycles was performed with a sample-barcoded 5' primer and a J-beta primer mix. A template-switch 5' adaptor carrying 12 random nucleotides introduced a unique molecular identifier onto each TCR beta cDNA molecule. Each sample yielded at least 2.5 million CDR3-containing paired-end reads. The Mint cDNA synthesis kit, primed by a TRBC-specific oligonucleotide, was used to synthesize first-strand cDNA from all RNA. After uracil-DNA glycosylase treatment, a first 18-cycle PCR used universal primers M1SS and BC2_uni_R on all cDNA. In the authors' own workflow: Normalization of each sample was performed by random selection of 1 million high-quality reads, each carrying a distinct molecular identifier. Instead of being binned into consensus sequences, reads that shared molecular identifiers were thrown out. MiTCR, set to a Q25 quality threshold and the strictest error-elimination algorithm, was used for CDR3 identification, clonotype clustering and error correction. A nonparametric unseen species model using Euler transformation provided a lower-bound estimate of total TCR beta diversity. The public reads were quality trimmed at Q25 with fastp and then assembled into clones with MiXCR by TCRdb, keeping productive beta chains. A single entry per CDR3 protein holds the most common genes and DNA from its merged rows. TCRdb's processing, not the study's, gives the V and J calls here. For this sample the table gives roughly 800,000 distinct CDR3 sequences, of which 55% to 70% were detected only once. Of the sample, 20% to 25% is held by the ten largest clones.

The roughly 39 donors, aged about 6 to 95 years, were systemically healthy Caucasian individuals from Russia. Each donor gave 8 to 10 milliliters of peripheral blood, drawn into EDTA-treated Vacutainer tubes. PBMCs were isolated by Ficoll-Paque density-gradient centrifugation, with at least 7 million obtained per sample. Trizol reagent was used to extract total RNA from PBMCs, with at least 5 micrograms per sample. Naive CD45RAhigh/CD27high T cell percentages were measured by flow cytometry on a PBMC aliquot from every donor. CDR1 and CDR2, looked up from the germline V gene, are SGHRS and YFSETQ. The CDR3 goes from the cysteine to the phenylalanine over 11 residues. The kept DNA is CDR3 alone, 33 bases in frame from the first base.

The sequencing sample was made of blood. The sequence came from a man aged 25 to 45 in good health. Rearrangement joined TRBV5-1 to TRBJ2-1, with no confident D gene call. This receptor carries the CDR3 CASSLGNGQFF. The nucleotide sequence reads as follows: TGCGCCAGCAGCTTGGGCAATGGGCAGTTCTTC.